This passage covers 19 T cell receptor beta chains from one sample sequenced in a study of cytomegalovirus exposure and HLA in healthy donors. Libraries were prepared by immunoSEQ multiplex PCR; TCRdb keeps only in-frame clonotypes and omits some of them. The sample yields about 330,000 clones, roughly nine tenths seen once. The sequenced material came from PBMCs. The receptors here all came from a woman aged 25 to 39 in good health and CMV-seropositive.

This sequence joins TRBV15 and TRBJ2-5; 7 bases fit TRBD1. CDR1 is LNHNV, CDR2 YYDKDF, per germline (reference sequence). The length of the CDR3 is 13 residues. Losses at the gene ends were 6 bases for V and 3 bases for J; bases not matched to a gene: 4. This CDR3 reads CATSIGTEETQYF. The CDR3 nucleotides are TGTGCCACCAGTATTGGGACAGAAGAGACCCAGTACTTC.

DNA for the CDR3: TGCAGTGCGGTACTAGATCGTACGCAGTATTTT. Translating gives CSAVLDRTQYF. J is TRBJ2-3 and V is TRBV20-1; TRBD2 is a possible D gene (5 bases). Germline-derived CDR1 and CDR2 are DFQATT and SNEGSKA (reference sequence). The ends were cut back, 6 bases at V and 8 bases at J, with 12 bases in the middle. The CDR3 loop spans 11 amino acids.

The rearrangement uses TRBV15 and TRBJ2-7; perhaps TRBD1 as D (7 bases). This CDR3 contains 14 residues. Trimming removed 9 bases from V and 3 bases from J, with 18 bases in between. Germline V gene data show CDR1 as LNHNV and CDR2 as YYDKDF (reference sequence). The CDR3 loop reads CATSPRGVYYEQYF. For the CDR3, the DNA is TGTGCCACAAGCCCCAGGGGGGTGTACTACGAGCAGTACTTC.

This clone has a count of ten or more. V gene TRBV30 combines with J gene TRBJ1-2; 8 nucleotides align to TRBD1. The CDR3 length is 15 residues. With 3 bases clipped from V and 2 bases from J, the junction kept 8 bases outside the gene matches. Germline V gene lookup returns CDR1 GTSNPN and CDR2 SVGIG (reference sequence). The chain's CDR3 is CAWRWGQALNYGYTF. The CDR3 DNA reads as TGTGCCTGGAGGTGGGGACAGGCTCTAAACTATGGCTACACCTTC.

As regards this clone: Its ends do not fully match the called genes, so a read error is possible. This sequence joins TRBV27 and TRBJ1-5; 7 positions match TRBD1. This CDR3 has 15 residues. Germline lookup yields CDR1 MNHEY and CDR2 SMNVEV (reference sequence). The CDR3 is CASSRQGKSTQPQHF. The CDR3 bases are TGTGCCAGCAGTCGACAGGGTAAGAGCACTCAGCCCCAGCATTTT.

The J gene is TRBJ1-2, the V gene TRBV10-3; the match to TRBD1 covers 12 bases. The CDR3 is 14 amino acids. V lost 5 bases, J lost 7 bases, and 5 bases stayed unmatched. CDR1 ENHRY and CDR2 SYGVKD come from the germline V gene. The CDR3 protein is CAISTGQGAGGYTF. In DNA form, the CDR3 reads TGTGCCATCAGTACGGGACAGGGGGCGGGTGGCTACACCTTC.

The CDR3 region has the DNA TGCGCCAGCAGCTTGGGGACATCGAACACTGAAGCTTTCTTT. This gives the protein CASSLGTSNTEAFF. The chain links TRBV5-1 to TRBJ1-1; possible D gene TRBD1, 5 bases. The CDR3 has 14 amino acids. The germline V gene encodes CDR1 SGHRS and CDR2 YFSETQ. V was pared by 0 bases and J by 1 base, with 7 bases between.

This chain connects TRBV7-9 to TRBJ1-5; D remains ambiguous. The germline gives CDR1 SEHNR, CDR2 FQNEAQ (reference sequence). CDR3 size: 15 residues. The V end lost 1 base, the J end lost 0 bases, and 7 bases lay between the germline ends. The CDR3 DNA reads TGTGCCAGCAGCTTAGGGGAAAATAGCAATCAGCCCCAGCATTTT. Its protein is CASSLGENSNQPQHF.

This chain uses TRBV6-4 with TRBJ2-2; D gene unclear. This CDR3 spans 14 amino acids. Trimming took 7 bases from V and 2 from J, leaving 11 bases between them. The germline V gene encodes CDR1 MRHNA and CDR2 SNTAGT. The CDR3 is CASTLSRNTGELFF. CDR3 bases: TGTGCCAGCACCCTTTCCAGAAACACCGGGGAGCTGTTTTTT.

The chain recombines TRBV7-9 with TRBJ1-1, with D possibly TRBD1 on 6 matching bases. Germline lookup yields CDR1 SEHNR and CDR2 FQNEAQ (reference sequence). The V gene lost 6 bases and the J gene lost 0 bases, with 14 bases spanning the gap. This CDR3 spans 15 amino acids. In nucleotides, the CDR3 is TGTGCCAGCAGACAAATGACAGGTATGAACACTGAAGCTTTCTTT. Residues: CASRQMTGMNTEAFF.

This chain links TRBV6-5 with TRBJ1-2, with a tentative D call TRBD1 (5 bases). Germline CDR1 and CDR2: MNHEY and SVGAGI. Trimming removed 8 bases at V and 4 bases at J, with 14 bases between. The CDR3 totals 13 residues. Here the CDR3 DNA reads TGTGCCAGCGGGCAGGGATTAGGCTATGGCTACACCTTC. This codes for CASGQGLGYGYTF.

This clone appeared once. CDR3: CASSLQGPTYGYTF. The CDR3 coding sequence is TGCGCCAGCAGCTTGCAAGGCCCTACCTATGGCTACACCTTC. The chain recombines TRBV5-1 with TRBJ1-2; D is uncertain. The CDR3 extends over 14 amino acids. The V end was cut by 1 base, the J end by 4 bases, with 11 bases between. Germline CDR1 is SGHRS and CDR2 is YFSETQ.

This chain uses TRBV9 with TRBJ2-2, with D unresolved. CDR1 is SGDLS and CDR2 is YYNGEE in the germline V gene. V lost 5 bases and J lost 5, with 10 bases in between. The CDR3 runs to 13 residues. CDR3 loop: CASSETITGELFF. The CDR3 DNA sequence: TGTGCCAGCAGTGAAACTATTACCGGGGAGCTGTTTTTT.

The chain links TRBV5-4 to TRBJ1-2; no clear D. CDR1 and CDR2 from the germline V gene are SGHNT and YYREEE (reference sequence). CDR3 length equals 15 residues. The V and J ends lost 0 bases and 4 bases respectively, with 13 bases between them. The CDR3 nucleotides read TGTGCCAGCAGCTTGGGTCATCGGGTTTCCTATGGCTACACCTTC. It encodes CASSLGHRVSYGYTF.

The gene calls are TRBV5-4 and TRBJ1-1; D is unresolved. This CDR3 has 13 amino acids. Trimming cost V 0 bases and J 5 bases, with 8 bases left between them. Germline assignment: CDR1 SGHNT and CDR2 YYREEE (reference sequence). The CDR3 DNA follows: TGTGCCAGCAGCTTGGTTGCCGGAACTGAAGCTTTCTTT. Translation gives CASSLVAGTEAFF.

This clone came up once. The CDR3: CASSLKADTQYF. The CDR3 DNA reads as TGTGCCAGCAGCTTGAAAGCAGATACGCAGTATTTT. The V call is TRBV7-6, the J call TRBJ2-3; D is ambiguous. CDR3 length equals 12 residues. Per the germline V gene, CDR1 is SGHVS and CDR2 is FNYEAQ. The V gene lost 3 bases and the J gene lost 4 bases, with 5 bases spanning the gap.

The rearrangement joins TRBV4-3 to TRBJ2-1; TRBD1 might be the D (5 bases). The V end was cut by 4 bases, the J end by 5 bases, with 21 bases between. Germline V gives CDR1 LGHNA, CDR2 YSLEER. The CDR3 consists of 17 residues. CDR3 sequence (DNA): TGCGCCAGCAGCCTAATCGTAGGGGCTCCCCCCAACAATGAGCAGTTCTTC. The encoded protein is CASSLIVGAPPNNEQFF.

V and J are TRBV7-3 and TRBJ2-1, with D tentatively TRBD2 (7 bases). V dropped 2 bases and J dropped 5 bases, with 13 bases sitting between them. Germline V gene lookup returns CDR1 SGHTA and CDR2 FQGTGA. The CDR3 covers 15 residues. CDR3 sequence reads: CASSLLAGAHNEQFF. Written as DNA, the CDR3 is TGTGCCAGCAGCTTACTGGCGGGGGCACACAATGAGCAGTTCTTC. The variable domain in full, with the rest retrieved from reference TRBV7-3 and TRBJ2-1, is GAGVSQTPSNKVTEKGKYVELRCDPISGHTALYWYRQSLGQGPEFLIYFQGTGAADDSGLPNDRFFAVRPEGSVSTLKIQRTERGDSAVYLCASSLLAGAHNEQFFGPGTRLTVL.

The V call is TRBV12-5, the J call TRBJ1-2, with 10 bases aligning to TRBD1. V trimming: 1 base; J trimming: 4 bases; junction bases outside the gene matches: 0. Germline CDR1 is LGHNT and CDR2 is FRNRAP. The CDR3 totals 14 residues. The CDR3 spells CASGLGQGAYGYTF. The CDR3 DNA is TGTGCTAGTGGTTTGGGACAGGGGGCCTATGGCTACACCTTC. The full variable domain, completed using reference TRBV12-5 and TRBJ1-2, is DARVTQTPRHKVTEMGQEVTMRCQPILGHNTVFWYRQTMMQGLELLAYFRNRAPLDDSGMPKDRFSAEMPDATLATLKIQPSEPRDSAVYFCASGLGQGAYGYTFGSGTRLTVV.